This T cell receptor (beta chain) is from a study of response to subunit inactivated influenza vaccine. Study findings and constraints: Authors suggested that a seasonal influenza vaccination recruits few new T cells each time.

Comment on this clonotype: Its antigen is still unknown.

A single record per CDR3 protein comes from TCRdb applying MiXCR to the RT-PCR reads. The table lists a few hundred thousand distinct CDR3 sequences, approximately 11% of them singletons, with approximately 12% in the top ten. Germline-derived CDR1 and CDR2 are MNHEY and SVGAGI. Losses at the gene ends were 4 bases for V and 5 bases for J; bases not matched to a gene: 10. The CDR3 has 16 residues. The specimen was PBMCs from blood, collected around seven weeks after vaccination. This TCR was sampled from a man aged 50-59 years who received an inactivated influenza vaccine. This rearrangement joins TRBV6-5 to TRBJ2-5; 10 bases match TRBD2. The CDR3 DNA reads TGTGCCAGCAGTTGGTTTCTAGCGGGAGTTGGTGAGACCCAGTACTTC. The encoded protein is CASSWFLAGVGETQYF.